This passage covers 30 T cell receptor beta chains from one sample sequenced in a study of PD-L1 blockade in urothelial cancer. The repertoire was sequenced with immunoSEQ multiplex PCR; TCRdb's copy has only in-frame clones and lacks some. Of 50,000 or so clones detected, around 87% appear once; the ten largest clones hold under 20%. The specimen comprised PBMCs, sampled around atezolizumab (anti-PD-L1) treatment. The origin of the receptors is a man aged 60 to 75 with urothelial cancer.

This rearrangement joins TRBV5-1 to TRBJ2-1; maybe TRBD2 (5 bases). The CDR3 has 13 amino acids. Trimming stripped 4 bases from V and 8 bases from J, with 13 bases between. Germline V CDR1 and CDR2: SGHRS, YFSETQ. In DNA, the CDR3 is TGCGCCAGCAGCAAAGGTGCGGGTCATGAGCAGTTCTTC. It specifies CASSKGAGHEQFF.

The V call is TRBV10-3, the J call TRBJ2-3, with 12 bases aligning to TRBD2. Germline-derived CDR1 and CDR2 are ENHRY and SYGVKD. Germline trimming cut 5 bases from V and 5 bases from J; bases unmatched to any gene: 2. The CDR3 consists of 14 residues. This chain's CDR3 is CAISRGLAGDTQYF. CDR3 nucleotides: TGTGCCATCAGTAGGGGACTAGCGGGAGATACGCAGTATTTT.

V and J are TRBV7-3 and TRBJ2-1; possible D gene TRBD2, 5 bases. The germline V gene has CDR1 SGHTA and CDR2 FQGTGA. The CDR3 covers 13 residues. V lost 5 bases and J 3 bases, leaving 8 bases between the germline ends. The CDR3 bases are TGTGCCAGCAGCATTAGCGTCTACAATGAGCAGTTCTTC. This encodes CASSISVYNEQFF. The full variable domain, its missing parts supplied by reference TRBV7-3 and TRBJ2-1, is GAGVSQTPSNKVTEKGKYVELRCDPISGHTALYWYRQSLGQGPEFLIYFQGTGAADDSGLPNDRFFAVRPEGSVSTLKIQRTERGDSAVYLCASSISVYNEQFFGPGTRLTVL.

The chain links TRBV30 to TRBJ1-2; the match to TRBD1 covers 7 bases. Germline values: CDR1 GTSNPN, CDR2 SVGIG (reference sequence). This CDR3 region has 11 residues. V shed 0 bases and J 10 bases; nucleotides not matched to a gene: 2. In DNA form, the CDR3 reads TGTGCCTGGAGTGTGGGACAGTCCTACACCTTC. Residues: CAWSVGQSYTF.

The rearrangement links TRBV2 to TRBJ1-1, with D perhaps TRBD1 (6 bases). CDR1 and CDR2 from the germline V gene are SNHLY and FYNNEI. This CDR3 region has 15 residues. V shed 6 bases and J shed 0 bases, with 14 bases lying between them. CDR3 DNA: TGTGCCAGCAGGGGGACCGGGACATTGAACACTGAAGCTTTCTTT. This sequence encodes CASRGTGTLNTEAFF.

This rearrangement joins TRBV4-3 to TRBJ2-2, with D hard to call. Looked up from germline, CDR1 is LGHNA and CDR2 is YSLEER. This CDR3 comprises 18 residues. Trimming cost V 0 bases and J 3 bases, with 17 bases left between them. CDR3 nucleotide sequence: TGCGCCAGCAGCCAAGAATCATACGTAGGCAGGTACACCGGGGAGCTGTTTTTT. Its translation: CASSQESYVGRYTGELFF.

This chain joins TRBV10-1 and TRBJ2-3; a possible D gene is TRBD2 (6 bases). The CDR3 spans 14 residues. Germline values: CDR1 WNHNN, CDR2 SYGVQD (reference sequence). Trimming pared 3 bases from V and 4 bases from J, leaving 11 bases between. The chain's CDR3 is CASSEADYSDTQYF. Here the CDR3 DNA reads TGCGCCAGCAGTGAAGCGGACTACTCAGATACGCAGTATTTT.

This clone has more than one count but fewer than ten. The chain employs TRBV5-1 and TRBJ1-4; D gene unclear. The CDR3 contains 13 residues. Germline V gene sequence: CDR1 SGHRS, CDR2 YFSETQ. V shed 5 bases and J shed 8 bases, with 13 bases lying between them. CDR3 loop: CASRPGGVEKLFF. CDR3 DNA: TGCGCCAGCAGGCCCGGCGGTGTCGAAAAACTGTTTTTT.

This chain connects TRBV6-5 to TRBJ2-2; TRBD2 aligns across 7 bases. The CDR3 has 16 amino acids. V trimming: 0 bases; J trimming: 3 bases; junction bases outside the gene matches: 4. Looked up from germline, CDR1 is MNHEY and CDR2 is SVGAGI. The CDR3 sequence is CASSYSGGFYTGELFF. Written as DNA, the CDR3 is TGTGCCAGCAGTTACTCGGGGGGGTTTTACACCGGGGAGCTGTTTTTT.

The CDR3 spells CASSSLRGAGLWTGELFF. The DNA for the CDR3 is TGTGCCAGCAGCTCGCTGCGTGGGGCGGGACTGTGGACCGGGGAGCTGTTTTTT. This chain uses TRBV7-8 with TRBJ2-2; TRBD2 is a possible D gene (6 bases). This CDR3 spans 18 amino acids. V was trimmed by 4 bases and J by 5 bases, leaving 23 bases between them. Germline CDR1 and CDR2: SGHVS and FQNEAQ.

The chain has TRBV9 and TRBJ2-3, with 11 nucleotides matching TRBD2. The CDR3 runs 15 residues. Germline V gene sequence: CDR1 SGDLS, CDR2 YYNGEE. The V gene end was trimmed by 2 bases and the J gene end by 3 bases; junction bases not matched to a gene: 2. CDR3 in DNA: TGTGCCAGCAGCGTGACTAGCGGGGCAACAGATACGCAGTATTTT. It specifies CASSVTSGATDTQYF.

The CDR3 DNA reads as TGTGCCATCAGTGCCTCCATACGGACTAGCGGGAGGGCCCTCGGGGAGACCCAGTACTTC. Protein product: CAISASIRTSGRALGETQYF. The chain links TRBV10-3 to TRBJ2-5, with 15 positions matching TRBD2. Germline V gene data show CDR1 as ENHRY and CDR2 as SYGVKD. This CDR3 is built from 20 residues. The V and J ends lost 4 bases and 5 bases, in that order; junction bases with no gene match: 17.

A remark on this clone: Other DNA sequences in this specimen translate into the identical CDR3. V gene TRBV5-6 combines with J gene TRBJ2-1; D is uncertain. Trimming took 3 bases from V and 4 from J, leaving 2 bases between them. Germline CDR1 reads SGHDT; CDR2 reads YYEEEE. The CDR3 spans 11 residues. CDR3 sequence: CASSSYNEQFF. The CDR3 bases are TGTGCCAGCAGCTCGTACAATGAGCAGTTCTTC.

This clone appeared a single time. The chain has TRBV28 and TRBJ1-1; D ambiguous. The V and J ends lost 7 bases and 9 bases respectively, with 24 bases between them. The germline CDR1 and CDR2 sequences are MDHEN and SYDVKM. The CDR3 extends over 15 amino acids. CDR3 DNA: TGTGCCAGCATCCCTCCGGGTAGGCCCTCAGTTAAAGCTTTCTTT. Translation gives CASIPPGRPSVKAFF.

This sequence joins TRBV18 and TRBJ1-1; 7 positions agree with TRBD1. Germline V CDR1 and CDR2: KGHSH, LQKENI. The CDR3 is made up of 14 amino acids. V shed 4 bases and J 3 bases; nucleotides not matched to a gene: 5. CDR3 bases: TGTGCCAGCTCACAGGAGGGGGCGGACACTGAAGCTTTCTTT. Translated, it gives CASSQEGADTEAFF.

The chain employs TRBV5-4 and TRBJ2-3; D may be TRBD2 (5 bases). Trimming took off 0 bases at V and 4 bases at J, with 12 bases between the two ends. Germline CDR1 reads SGHNT; CDR2 reads YYREEE (reference sequence). The CDR3 consists of 15 residues. The DNA for the CDR3 is TGTGCCAGCAGCTTGGATCCGGGGAGACCAGATACGCAGTATTTT. Its translation: CASSLDPGRPDTQYF.

This sequence joins TRBV7-8 and TRBJ1-5; 7 bases map to TRBD1. After removal of 3 bases from V and 1 base from J, the junction contained 9 bases not matched to a gene. The germline CDR1 and CDR2 sequences are SGHVS and FQNEAQ. The CDR3 has 17 amino acids. The CDR3 loop reads CASSLVPTGTSNQPQHF. In nucleotides, the CDR3 is TGTGCCAGCAGCTTGGTCCCGACAGGGACGAGCAATCAGCCCCAGCATTTT.

The rearrangement joins TRBV11-1 to TRBJ2-4; maybe TRBD1 (5 bases). This CDR3 spans 16 amino acids. The V gene lost 1 base and the J gene lost 8 bases, with 18 bases spanning the gap. Germline values: CDR1 SGHAT, CDR2 FQDESV (reference sequence). The CDR3 protein is CASSLGQGSNRDIQYF. In nucleotides, the CDR3 is TGTGCCAGCAGCTTAGGGCAGGGATCGAATCGCGACATTCAGTACTTC.

The DNA of the CDR3 is TGTGCCAGCAGTGAAGGGGGGGGCAGGTCTGAGCAGTTCTTC. Translating gives CASSEGGGRSEQFF. The chain uses TRBV2 and TRBJ2-1, with D possibly matching TRBD2 (7 bases). Germline assignment: CDR1 SNHLY and CDR2 FYNNEI. This CDR3 spans 14 amino acids. V lost 1 base, J lost 9 bases, and 13 bases lay in between.

A note on this clone: Mismatch with germline at one junction end may stem from a read error. The rearrangement joins TRBV20-1 to TRBJ1-1; D call uncertain. CDR1 DFQATT and CDR2 SNEGSKA come from the germline V gene (reference sequence). The CDR3 runs to 11 residues. This CDR3 is CSATPSTEAFF. The CDR3 DNA reads TGCAGCGCTACCCCCTCCACTGAAGCTTTCTTT.

The chain employs TRBV18 and TRBJ2-2, with D unresolved. The length of the CDR3 is 13 residues. CDR1 and CDR2 from the germline V gene are KGHSH and LQKENI. Trimming took off 5 bases at V and 7 bases at J, with 11 bases between the two ends. CDR3 sequence reads: CASSFRGGGELFF. DNA for the CDR3: TGTGCCAGCTCATTCCGAGGTGGCGGGGAGCTGTTTTTT.

This chain connects TRBV9 to TRBJ1-4; 9 nucleotides agree with TRBD1. Losses at the gene ends were 3 bases for V and 8 bases for J; bases not matched to a gene: 8. The CDR3 totals 15 residues. CDR1 SGDLS and CDR2 YYNGEE come from the germline V gene. DNA for the CDR3: TGTGCCAGCAGCGCCCTACAGGGGGCTGAAGAAAAACTGTTTTTT. It yields the protein CASSALQGAEEKLFF.

The CDR3, as DNA: TGTGCCAGCAGCGTAGAACAGGGGGTCCCCTCCTACGAGCAGTACTTC. This codes for CASSVEQGVPSYEQYF. The chain recombines TRBV9 with TRBJ2-7; 8 bases are a match to TRBD1. The CDR3 totals 16 residues. The germline V gene encodes CDR1 SGDLS and CDR2 YYNGEE. V shed 0 bases and J 0 bases; nucleotides not matched to a gene: 5.

The chain couples TRBV5-4 to TRBJ2-3; 15 positions agree with TRBD2. The V segment lost 4 bases and the J segment 6 bases; nucleotides outside the gene matches: 6. This CDR3 is 16 amino acids long. Germline V gene lookup returns CDR1 SGHNT and CDR2 YYREEE (reference sequence). The CDR3 nucleotides read TGTGCCAGCAGCCCCGGACTAGCGGGGGGGCCTGATACGCAGTATTTT. Translation gives CASSPGLAGGPDTQYF.

The chain uses TRBV27 and TRBJ1-3; D is undetermined. V dropped 3 bases and J dropped 2 bases, with 14 bases sitting between them. Germline V CDR1 and CDR2: MNHEY, SMNVEV (reference sequence). The CDR3 runs to 16 residues. The CDR3 nucleotides are TGTGCCAGCAGTTTGGCCGGGGTTGAGCCTGGAAACACCATATATTTT. It specifies CASSLAGVEPGNTIYF.

The chain has TRBV5-4 and TRBJ1-2; possibly TRBD1 for D (6 bases). V was cut by 4 bases and J by 3 bases, with 16 bases left in between. The germline V gene has CDR1 SGHNT and CDR2 YYREEE (reference sequence). The length of the CDR3 is 15 residues. CDR3 in DNA: TGTGCCAGCAGCGGGGGTGGACAGACCCACTATGGCTACACCTTC. Residues: CASSGGGQTHYGYTF.

The chain is built from TRBV7-9 and TRBJ2-1; maybe TRBD1 (5 bases). The length of the CDR3 is 16 residues. Germline loops: CDR1 SEHNR, CDR2 FQNEAQ (reference sequence). V lost 3 bases, J lost 4 bases, and 16 bases lay in between. In DNA, the CDR3 is TGTGCCAGCAGCTTTTGGGGCGGCCCAAGATACAATGAGCAGTTCTTC. Translation: CASSFWGGPRYNEQFF.

The chain recombines TRBV19 with TRBJ1-1; 9 positions agree with TRBD1. Germline loops: CDR1 LNHDA, CDR2 SQIVND (reference sequence). Trimming at V came to 3 bases and at J to 2 bases, leaving 7 bases not matched to a gene. The CDR3 consists of 16 residues. CDR3 DNA sequence: TGTGCCAGTAGTATGGACAGGGGAGTGATCAACACTGAAGCTTTCTTT. This sequence encodes CASSMDRGVINTEAFF.

In DNA, the CDR3 is TGTGCCAGCCGCGCTAGCGGGGCTTCCGGTACGCAGTATTTT. It is translated as CASRASGASGTQYF. The chain has TRBV7-6 and TRBJ2-3; 9 bases fit TRBD2. Losses at the gene ends were 8 bases for V and 8 bases for J; bases not matched to a gene: 11. This CDR3 has 14 amino acids. Germline V gene data show CDR1 as SGHVS and CDR2 as FNYEAQ. Variable domain in full (rest from reference TRBV7-6 and TRBJ2-3): GAGVSQSPRYKVTKRGQDVALRCDPISGHVSLYWYRQALGQGPEFLTYFNYEAQQDKSGLPNDRFSAERPEGSISTLTIQRTEQRDSAMYRCASRASGASGTQYFGPGTRLTVL.

This chain uses TRBV10-3 with TRBJ2-1; the D gene is possibly TRBD1 (5 bases). The CDR3 spans 13 residues. Germline V CDR1 and CDR2: ENHRY, SYGVKD. Trimming pared 5 bases from V and 8 bases from J, leaving 13 bases between. For the CDR3, the DNA is TGTGCCATCAGTAGGGGCTCTGTCGATGAGCAGTTCTTC. This encodes CAISRGSVDEQFF.